This TCR beta chain was captured in a study of T cell responses to AZD1222 COVID-19 vaccine. Per germline, CDR1 DFQATT and CDR2 SNEGSKA (reference sequence). Deletions cut 3 bases from V and 8 bases from J, with 10 bases between. The CDR3 has 12 residues. Libraries were prepared by immunoSEQ multiplex PCR; TCRdb keeps only in-frame clonotypes and omits some of them. The sample records approximately 140,000 clones, nearly 95% being singletons. This clonotype was obtained from an adult in good health. The sample was peripheral blood, taken on day 0 of AZD1222 vaccination. The chain combines TRBV20-1 with TRBJ1-4; D is perhaps TRBD1 (5 bases). DNA for the CDR3: TGCAGTGCTAGTGGGGGAGAGGAAAAACTGTTTTTT. It codes for CSASGGEEKLFF.